The following is a T cell receptor (beta chain) sequence with its context. Its target is unknown. The entry originates in a study of shared clonotypes between healthy human individuals. Overall study: Sampling drew on donors who were two women and a few men aged 18 to 49. Each donor contributed plates that comprised three CD4 naive, three CD4 memory, two CD8 naive and one CD8 memory. Study-wide points: The low donor count limited represented genetic and exposure-history diversity. Generally, naive subsets (rather than memory subsets) showed larger estimated richness.

Terminally differentiated effector memory CD45RA+ cells were excluded from the naive CD8 cells, which were CD45RO-negative and positively selected for CCR7. The germline V gene encodes CDR1 LGHNA and CDR2 YSLEER. CDR3 length equals 16 residues. The ends were cut back, 0 bases at V and 3 bases at J, with 14 bases in the middle. Measured with immunoSEQ multiplex PCR; TCRdb has only the in-frame clones, and not every one. In the table there are 2 million or so clones, approximately 94% of which are singletons. This receptor was identified in a man between 18 and 29 years old in good health. The chain couples TRBV4-3 to TRBJ1-2; no clear D gene. The sequenced sample consisted of naive CD8+ T cells sorted from blood. This CDR3 reads CASSQDSSGRDYGYTF. The CDR3, as DNA: TGCGCCAGCAGCCAAGATAGTTCAGGCCGTGACTATGGCTACACCTTC.